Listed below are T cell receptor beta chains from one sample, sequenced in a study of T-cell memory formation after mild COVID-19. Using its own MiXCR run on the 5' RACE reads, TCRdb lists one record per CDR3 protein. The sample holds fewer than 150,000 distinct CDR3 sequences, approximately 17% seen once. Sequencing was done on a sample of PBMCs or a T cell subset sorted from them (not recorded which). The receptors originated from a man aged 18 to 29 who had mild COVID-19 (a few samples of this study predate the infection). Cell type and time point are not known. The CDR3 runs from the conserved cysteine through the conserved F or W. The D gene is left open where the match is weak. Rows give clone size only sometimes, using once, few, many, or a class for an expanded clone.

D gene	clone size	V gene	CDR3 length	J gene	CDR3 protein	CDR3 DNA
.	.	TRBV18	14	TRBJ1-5	CASSDTGFNQPQHF	TGTGCCAGCTCGGACACAGGATTCAATCAGCCCCAGCATTTT
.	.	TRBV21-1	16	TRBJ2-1	CASSREAGFSYNEQFF	TGTGCCAGCAGCAGAGAAGCGGGGTTCTCCTACAATGAGCAGTTCTTC
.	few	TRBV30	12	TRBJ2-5	CAWSRGFETQYF	TGTGCCTGGAGTCGCGGGTTCGAGACCCAGTACTTC
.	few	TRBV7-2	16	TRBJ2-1	CASTPGRGDVNNEQFF	TGTGCCAGCACCCCTGGTAGGGGGGACGTCAACAATGAGCAGTTCTTC
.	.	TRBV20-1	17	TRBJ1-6	CSADRANPASYNSPLHF	TGCAGCGCAGATAGAGCGAACCCCGCCTCCTATAATTCACCCCTCCACTTT
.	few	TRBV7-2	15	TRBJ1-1	CASSPVSRRNTEAFF	TGTGCCAGCAGCCCGGTATCACGAAGGAACACTGAAGCTTTCTTT
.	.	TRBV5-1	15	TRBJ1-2	CASRFAYRTRYGYTF	TGCGCCAGTAGATTCGCTTACAGGACGCGCTATGGCTACACCTTC
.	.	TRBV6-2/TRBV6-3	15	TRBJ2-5	CASSSITRRQETQYF	TGTGCCAGCAGTTCTATCACCAGACGACAAGAGACCCAGTACTTC
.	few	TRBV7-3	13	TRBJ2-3	CASSSGTLSTQYF	TGTGCCAGCAGCTCAGGGACCCTTTCTACGCAGTATTTT
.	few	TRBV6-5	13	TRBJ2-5	CASSARERETQYF	TGTGCCAGCAGCGCGAGGGAAAGGGAGACCCAGTACTTC
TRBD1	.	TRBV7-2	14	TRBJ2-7	CASSTDRASYEQYF	TGTGCCAGCAGCACGGACAGGGCGTCCTACGAGCAGTACTTC
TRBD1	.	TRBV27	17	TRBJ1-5	CASSSSTGGLSNQPQHF	TGTGCCAGCAGTTCCTCGACAGGGGGGCTTAGCAATCAGCCCCAGCATTTT
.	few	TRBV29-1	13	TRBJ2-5	CSVVVFRGETQYF	TGCAGCGTTGTGGTCTTCAGGGGAGAGACCCAGTACTTC
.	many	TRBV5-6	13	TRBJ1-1	CASSRYGRTEAFF	TGTGCCAGCAGCCGCTATGGCAGGACTGAAGCTTTCTTT
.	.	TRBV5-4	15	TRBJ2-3	CASSLQVGGADTQYF	TGTGCCAGCAGCTTGCAGGTCGGGGGAGCAGATACGCAGTATTTT
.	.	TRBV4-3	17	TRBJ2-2	CASSQDGFGTGVGELFF	TGCGCCAGCAGCCAAGATGGGTTCGGGACTGGTGTCGGGGAGCTGTTTTTT
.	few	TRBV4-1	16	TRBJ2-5	CASSRNAGNVPETQYF	TGCGCCAGCAGCCGCAACGCTGGGAACGTTCCAGAGACCCAGTACTTC
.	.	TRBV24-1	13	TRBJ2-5	CATSSSSGKTQYF	TGTGCCACCAGTTCGTCGAGCGGTAAGACCCAGTACTTC
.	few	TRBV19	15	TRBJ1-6	CASSRTAGEYSPLHF	TGTGCCAGTAGCCGTACGGCAGGGGAATATTCACCCCTCCACTTT
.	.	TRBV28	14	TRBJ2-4	CASSLFSPWSIQYF	TGTGCCAGCAGTTTATTTTCCCCCTGGAGCATTCAGTACTTC
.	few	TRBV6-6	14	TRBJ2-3	CASQDGGGTDTQYF	TGTGCCAGCCAGGACGGCGGGGGCACAGATACGCAGTATTTT
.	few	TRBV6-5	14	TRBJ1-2	CASSPGSPYYGYTF	TGTGCCAGCAGCCCTGGCTCACCATACTATGGCTACACCTTC
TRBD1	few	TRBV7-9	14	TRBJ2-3	CATPGQGSTDTQYF	TGTGCCACCCCGGGACAGGGGAGCACAGATACGCAGTATTTT
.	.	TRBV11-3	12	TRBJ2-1	CASSLDGRAVFF	TGTGCCAGCAGCTTAGATGGCAGGGCGGTGTTCTTC
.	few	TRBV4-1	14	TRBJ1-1	CASSLPNQATEAFF	TGCGCCAGCAGCCTACCAAACCAGGCCACTGAAGCTTTCTTT
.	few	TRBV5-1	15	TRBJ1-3	CASSLELGSGNTIYF	TGCGCCAGCAGCTTGGAGTTGGGTTCTGGAAACACCATATATTTT
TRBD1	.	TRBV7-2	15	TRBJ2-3	CASRRGQAITDTQYF	TGTGCCAGCAGACGTGGACAGGCGATCACAGATACGCAGTATTTT
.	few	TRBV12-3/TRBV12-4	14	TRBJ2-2	CASSPVRETGELFF	TGTGCCAGCAGTCCTGTACGAGAGACCGGGGAGCTGTTTTTT
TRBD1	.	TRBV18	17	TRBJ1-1	CASSPRAETGGYPEAFF	TGTGCCAGCTCACCAAGGGCGGAGACAGGGGGCTACCCAGAAGCTTTCTTT
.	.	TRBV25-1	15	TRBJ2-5	CASSEWGSLQETQYF	TGTGCCAGCAGTGAATGGGGTAGCCTCCAAGAGACCCAGTACTTC
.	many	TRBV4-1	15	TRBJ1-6	CASSQEVTGDSPLHF	TGCGCCAGCAGCCAAGAGGTGACAGGAGATTCACCCCTCCACTTT
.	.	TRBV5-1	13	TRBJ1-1	CASSFLGATEAFF	TGCGCCAGCAGCTTTTTAGGGGCCACTGAAGCTTTCTTT
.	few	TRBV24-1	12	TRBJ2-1	CATSTRGNEQFF	TGTGCCACCAGTACAAGGGGTAATGAGCAGTTCTTC
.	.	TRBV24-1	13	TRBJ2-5	CATSDQGSETQYF	TGTGCCACCAGTGATCAGGGATCGGAGACCCAGTACTTC
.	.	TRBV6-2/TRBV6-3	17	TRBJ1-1	CASSASDSTLRSAEAFF	TGTGCCAGCAGCGCATCAGACTCGACCCTACGAAGCGCTGAAGCTTTCTTT
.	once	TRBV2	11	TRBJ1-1	CASSVGTEAFF	TGTGCCAGCAGTGTTGGGACTGAAGCTTTCTTT
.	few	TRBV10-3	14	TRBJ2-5	CAISESTRQETQYF	TGTGCCATCAGTGAGTCAACCCGGCAAGAGACCCAGTACTTC
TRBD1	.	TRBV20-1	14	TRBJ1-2	CSASTGTVTYGYTF	TGCAGTGCTTCAACCGGGACAGTTACCTATGGCTACACCTTC
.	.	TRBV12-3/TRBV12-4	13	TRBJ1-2	CASSLWGDDGYTF	TGTGCCAGCAGTTTATGGGGAGATGATGGCTACACCTTC
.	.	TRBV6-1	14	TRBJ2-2	CASISGSNTGELFF	TGTGCCAGCATCTCAGGCAGCAACACCGGGGAGCTGTTTTTT
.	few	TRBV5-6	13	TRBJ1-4	CASSPQPNEKLFF	TGTGCCAGCAGCCCCCAACCGAATGAAAAACTGTTTTTT
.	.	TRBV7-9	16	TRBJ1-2	CASSLQGILSNYGYTF	TGTGCCAGCAGCTTACAAGGGATCCTATCGAACTATGGCTACACCTTC
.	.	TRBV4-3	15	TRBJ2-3	CASSQDQAATDTQYF	TGCGCCAGCAGCCAAGATCAGGCGGCAACAGATACGCAGTATTTT
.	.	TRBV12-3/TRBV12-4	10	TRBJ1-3	CASSLGPIYF	TGTGCCAGCAGTTTGGGGCCGATATATTTT
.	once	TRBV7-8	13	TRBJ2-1	CASSLAPGVYQFF	TGTGCCAGCAGCTTAGCTCCGGGAGTCTATCAGTTCTTC
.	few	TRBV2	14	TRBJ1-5	CASSDSTAEQPQHF	TGTGCCAGCAGTGATTCAACCGCCGAGCAGCCCCAGCATTTT
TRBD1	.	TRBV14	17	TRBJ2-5	CASSPYLRTGGLETQYF	TGTGCCAGCAGCCCCTATCTCCGGACAGGGGGCTTGGAGACCCAGTACTTC
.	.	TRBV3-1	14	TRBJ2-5	CASSQGGIQETQYF	TGTGCCAGCAGCCAAGGCGGGATACAAGAGACCCAGTACTTC
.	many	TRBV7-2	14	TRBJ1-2	CASSPRQPTSGYTF	TGTGCCAGCAGCCCCAGACAGCCTACTTCCGGCTACACCTTC
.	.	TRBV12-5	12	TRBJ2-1	CASGPTVNEQFF	TGTGCTAGTGGCCCGACAGTCAATGAGCAGTTCTTC
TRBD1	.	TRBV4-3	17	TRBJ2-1	CASTPADRDRGQNEQFF	TGCGCGAGCACCCCGGCCGACCGGGACAGGGGGCAGAATGAGCAGTTCTTC
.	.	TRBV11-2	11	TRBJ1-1	CASSFMGEAFF	TGTGCCAGCAGCTTCATGGGGGAAGCTTTCTTT
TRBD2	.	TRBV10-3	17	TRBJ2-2	CAISESVLAASPGELFF	TGTGCCATCAGTGAGTCTGTACTAGCGGCAAGTCCCGGGGAGCTGTTTTTT
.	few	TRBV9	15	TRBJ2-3	CASSWSGLSTDTQYF	TGTGCCAGCAGCTGGAGCGGGCTCAGCACAGATACGCAGTATTTT
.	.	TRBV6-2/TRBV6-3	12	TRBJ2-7	CASSFRQSEQYF	TGTGCCAGCAGTTTCCGACAGTCCGAGCAGTACTTC
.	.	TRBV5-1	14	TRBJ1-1	CASSAQGMGTEAFF	TGCGCCAGCAGCGCCCAGGGGATGGGTACTGAAGCTTTCTTT
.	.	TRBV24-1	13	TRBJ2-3	CATSSPVGDTQYF	TGTGCCACCTCCTCTCCCGTAGGAGATACGCAGTATTTT
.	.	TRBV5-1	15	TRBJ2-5	CASSLASVGVKTQYF	TGCGCCAGCAGCTTGGCCTCGGTGGGAGTGAAGACCCAGTACTTC
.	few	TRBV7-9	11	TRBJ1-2	CASSPSYGYTF	TGTGCCAGCAGCCCAAGCTATGGCTACACCTTC
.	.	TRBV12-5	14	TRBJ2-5	CASGPGQPQETQYF	TGTGCTAGTGGACCCGGACAGCCACAAGAGACCCAGTACTTC